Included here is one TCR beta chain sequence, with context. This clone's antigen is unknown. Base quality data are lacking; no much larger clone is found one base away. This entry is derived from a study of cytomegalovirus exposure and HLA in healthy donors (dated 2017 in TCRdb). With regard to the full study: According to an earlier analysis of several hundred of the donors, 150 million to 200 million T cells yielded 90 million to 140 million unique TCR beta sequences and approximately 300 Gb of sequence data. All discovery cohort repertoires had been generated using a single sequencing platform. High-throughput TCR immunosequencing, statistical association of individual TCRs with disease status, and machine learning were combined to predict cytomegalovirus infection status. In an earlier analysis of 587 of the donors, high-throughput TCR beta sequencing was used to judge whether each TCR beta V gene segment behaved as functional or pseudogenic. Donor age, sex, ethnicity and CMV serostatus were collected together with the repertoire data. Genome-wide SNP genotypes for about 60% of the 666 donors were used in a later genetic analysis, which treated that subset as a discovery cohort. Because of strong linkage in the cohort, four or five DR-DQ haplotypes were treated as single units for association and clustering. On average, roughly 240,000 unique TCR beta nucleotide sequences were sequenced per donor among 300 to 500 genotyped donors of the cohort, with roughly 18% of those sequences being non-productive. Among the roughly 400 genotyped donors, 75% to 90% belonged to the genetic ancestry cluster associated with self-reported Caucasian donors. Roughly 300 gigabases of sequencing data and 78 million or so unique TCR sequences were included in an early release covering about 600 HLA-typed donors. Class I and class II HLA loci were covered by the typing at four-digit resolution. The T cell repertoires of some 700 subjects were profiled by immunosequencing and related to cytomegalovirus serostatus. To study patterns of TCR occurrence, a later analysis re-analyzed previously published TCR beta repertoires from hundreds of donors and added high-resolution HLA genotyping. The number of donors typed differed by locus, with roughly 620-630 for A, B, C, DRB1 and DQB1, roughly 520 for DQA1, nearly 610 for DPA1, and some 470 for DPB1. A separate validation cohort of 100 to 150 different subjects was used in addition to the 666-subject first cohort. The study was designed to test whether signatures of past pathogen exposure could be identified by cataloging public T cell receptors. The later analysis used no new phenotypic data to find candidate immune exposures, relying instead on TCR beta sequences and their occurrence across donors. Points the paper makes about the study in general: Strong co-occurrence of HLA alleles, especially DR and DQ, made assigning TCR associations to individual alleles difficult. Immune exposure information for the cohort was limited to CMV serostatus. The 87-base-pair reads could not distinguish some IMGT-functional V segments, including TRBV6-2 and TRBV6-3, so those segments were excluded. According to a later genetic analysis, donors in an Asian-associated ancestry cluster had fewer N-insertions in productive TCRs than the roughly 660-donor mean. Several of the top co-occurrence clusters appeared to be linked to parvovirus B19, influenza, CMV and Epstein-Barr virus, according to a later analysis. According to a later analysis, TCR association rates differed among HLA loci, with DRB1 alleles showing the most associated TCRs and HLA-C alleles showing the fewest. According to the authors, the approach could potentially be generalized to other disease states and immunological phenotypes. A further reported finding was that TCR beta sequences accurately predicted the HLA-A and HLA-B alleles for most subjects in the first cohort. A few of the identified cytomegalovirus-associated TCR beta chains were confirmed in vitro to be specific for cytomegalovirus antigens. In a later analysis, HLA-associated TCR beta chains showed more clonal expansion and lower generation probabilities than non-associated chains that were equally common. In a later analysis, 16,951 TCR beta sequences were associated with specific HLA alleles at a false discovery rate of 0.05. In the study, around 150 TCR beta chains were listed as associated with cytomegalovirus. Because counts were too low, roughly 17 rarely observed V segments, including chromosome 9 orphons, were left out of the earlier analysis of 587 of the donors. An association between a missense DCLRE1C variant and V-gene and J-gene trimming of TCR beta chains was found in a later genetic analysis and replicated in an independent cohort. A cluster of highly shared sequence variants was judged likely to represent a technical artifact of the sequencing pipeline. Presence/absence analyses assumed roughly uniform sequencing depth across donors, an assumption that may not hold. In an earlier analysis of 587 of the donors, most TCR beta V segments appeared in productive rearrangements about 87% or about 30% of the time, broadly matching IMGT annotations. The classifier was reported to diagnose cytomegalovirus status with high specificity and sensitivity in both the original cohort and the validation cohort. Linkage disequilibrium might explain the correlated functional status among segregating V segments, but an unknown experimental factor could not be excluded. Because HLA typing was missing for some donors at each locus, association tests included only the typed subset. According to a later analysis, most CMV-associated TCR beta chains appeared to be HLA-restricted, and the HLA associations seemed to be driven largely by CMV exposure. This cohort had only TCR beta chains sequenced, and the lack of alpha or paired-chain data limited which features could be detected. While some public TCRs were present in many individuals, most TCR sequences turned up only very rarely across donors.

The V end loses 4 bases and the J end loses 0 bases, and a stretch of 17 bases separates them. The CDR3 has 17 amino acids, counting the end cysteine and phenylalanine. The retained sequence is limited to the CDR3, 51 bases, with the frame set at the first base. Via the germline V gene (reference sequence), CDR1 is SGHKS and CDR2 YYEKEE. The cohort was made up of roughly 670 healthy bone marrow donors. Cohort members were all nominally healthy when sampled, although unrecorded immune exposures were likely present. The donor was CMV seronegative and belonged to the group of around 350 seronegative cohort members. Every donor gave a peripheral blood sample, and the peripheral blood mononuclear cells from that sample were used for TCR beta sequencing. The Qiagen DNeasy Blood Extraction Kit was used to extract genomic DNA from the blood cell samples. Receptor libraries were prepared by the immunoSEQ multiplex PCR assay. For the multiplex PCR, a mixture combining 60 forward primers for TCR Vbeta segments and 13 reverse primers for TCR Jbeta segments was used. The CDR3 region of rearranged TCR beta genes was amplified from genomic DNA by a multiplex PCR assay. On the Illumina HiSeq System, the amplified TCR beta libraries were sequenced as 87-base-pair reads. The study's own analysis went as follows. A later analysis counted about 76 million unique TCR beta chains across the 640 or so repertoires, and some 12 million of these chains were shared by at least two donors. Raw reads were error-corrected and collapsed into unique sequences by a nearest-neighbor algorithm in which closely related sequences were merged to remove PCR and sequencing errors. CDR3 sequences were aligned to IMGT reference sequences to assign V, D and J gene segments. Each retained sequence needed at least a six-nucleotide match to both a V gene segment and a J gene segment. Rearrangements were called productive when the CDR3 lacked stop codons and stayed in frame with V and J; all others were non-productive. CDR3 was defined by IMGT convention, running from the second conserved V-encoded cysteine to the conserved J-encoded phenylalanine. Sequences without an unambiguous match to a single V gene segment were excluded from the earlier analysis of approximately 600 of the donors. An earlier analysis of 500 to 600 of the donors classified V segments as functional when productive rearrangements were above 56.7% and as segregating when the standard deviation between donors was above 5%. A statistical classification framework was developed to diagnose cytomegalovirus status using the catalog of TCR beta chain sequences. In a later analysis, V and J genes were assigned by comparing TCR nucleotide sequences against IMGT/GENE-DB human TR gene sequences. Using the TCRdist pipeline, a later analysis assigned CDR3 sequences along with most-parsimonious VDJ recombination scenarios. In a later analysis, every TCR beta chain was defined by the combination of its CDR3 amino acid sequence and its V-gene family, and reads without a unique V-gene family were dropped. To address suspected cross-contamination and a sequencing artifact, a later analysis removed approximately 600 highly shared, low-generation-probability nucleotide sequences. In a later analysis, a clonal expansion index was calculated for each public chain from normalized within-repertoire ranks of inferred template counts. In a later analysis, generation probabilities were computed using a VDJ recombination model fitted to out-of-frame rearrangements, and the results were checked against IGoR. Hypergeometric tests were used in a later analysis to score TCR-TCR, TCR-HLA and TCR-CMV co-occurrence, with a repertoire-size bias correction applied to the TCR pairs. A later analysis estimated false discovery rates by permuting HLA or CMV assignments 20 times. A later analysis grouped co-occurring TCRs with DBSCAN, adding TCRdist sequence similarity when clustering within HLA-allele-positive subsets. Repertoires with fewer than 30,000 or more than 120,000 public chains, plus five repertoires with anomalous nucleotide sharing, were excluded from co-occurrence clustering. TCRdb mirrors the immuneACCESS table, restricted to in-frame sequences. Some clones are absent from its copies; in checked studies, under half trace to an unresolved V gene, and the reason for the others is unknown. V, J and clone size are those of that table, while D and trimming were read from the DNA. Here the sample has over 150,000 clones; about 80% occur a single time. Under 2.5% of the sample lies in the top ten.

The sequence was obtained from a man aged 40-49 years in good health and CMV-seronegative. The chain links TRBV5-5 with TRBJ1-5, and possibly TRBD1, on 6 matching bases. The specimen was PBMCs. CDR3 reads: CASSTTGTRYSNQPQHF. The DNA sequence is TGTGCCAGCAGCACGACAGGTACGCGCTATAGCAATCAGCCCCAGCATTTT.